These 13 T cell receptor beta chains originate from one sample sequenced in a study of high-grade serous ovarian cancer treatment subgroups. The tumor samples were collected prior to definitive surgery or chemotherapy. Profiled with immunoSEQ multiplex PCR; TCRdb holds only in-frame clones, not every one. The sample records 12,000 to 15,000 clones, roughly nine tenths being singletons. The sequenced sample was tumor tissue. The origin of the receptors is a human donor with high-grade serous ovarian cancer.

This chain joins TRBV7-9 and TRBJ1-2, with 9 bases matching TRBD1. V dropped 2 bases and J dropped 0; count of bases not matched to a gene: 4. The CDR3 length is 16 residues. CDR1 and CDR2 from the germline V gene are SEHNR and FQNEAQ (reference sequence). CDR3 protein: CASSLRQGGSNYGYTF. The CDR3 region has the DNA TGTGCCAGCAGCTTACGACAGGGGGGATCTAACTATGGCTACACCTTC. Based on the CDR3 plus reference TRBV7-9 and TRBJ1-2, the full variable domain is DTGVSQNPRHKITKRGQNVTFRCDPISEHNRLYWYRQTLGQGPEFLTYFQNEAQLEKSRLLSDRFSAERPKGSFSTLEIQRTEQGDSAMYLCASSLRQGGSNYGYTFGSGTRLTVV.

DNA for the CDR3: TGCGCCAGCAGAACATTCCGGGACAGAGATTCACCCCTCCACTTT. This gives the protein CASRTFRDRDSPLHF. The chain is built from TRBV5-1 and TRBJ1-6, with 7 bases matching TRBD1. Germline assignment: CDR1 SGHRS and CDR2 YFSETQ. The CDR3 consists of 15 residues. The V and J ends lost 5 bases and 8 bases, in that order; junction bases with no gene match: 10.

The rearrangement joins TRBV5-1 to TRBJ1-2; D gene unclear. Germline V lookup: CDR1 SGHRS, CDR2 YFSETQ. The CDR3 spans 12 residues. Trimming removed 1 base at V and 6 bases at J, with 7 bases between. The CDR3 nucleotides are TGCGCCAGCAGCTTGACCCTGGATGGCTACACCTTC. Protein: CASSLTLDGYTF.

The chain combines TRBV19 with TRBJ2-7; weak D call: TRBD2 (6 bases). Germline V lookup: CDR1 LNHDA, CDR2 SQIVND (reference sequence). CDR3 length: 13 amino acids. V gave up 4 bases and J gave up 4 bases, with 11 bases separating them. The CDR3: CASSRELAYEQYF. The CDR3 DNA follows: TGTGCCAGTAGTAGGGAACTAGCATACGAGCAGTACTTC.

This clone was found a few times. The chain is built from TRBV29-1 and TRBJ1-1; D is unresolved. Per germline, CDR1 SQVTM and CDR2 ANQGSEA. V was trimmed by 7 bases and J by 11 bases, leaving 8 bases between them. This CDR3 is built from 8 residues. As DNA, the CDR3 is TGCAGCGCGATGGACGCTTTCTTT. Amino acids: CSAMDAFF. The variable domain in full, with the rest retrieved from reference TRBV29-1 and TRBJ1-1, is SAVISQKPSRDICQRGTSLTIQCQVDSQVTMMFWYRQQPGQSLTLIATANQGSEATYESGFVIDKFPISRPNLTFSTLTVSNMSPEDSSIYLCSAMDAFFGQGTRLTVV.

This sequence joins TRBV9 and TRBJ2-3; no reliable D call. The CDR3 loop spans 15 amino acids. Trimming took off 2 bases at V and 5 bases at J, with 15 bases between the two ends. CDR1 and CDR2 from the germline V gene are SGDLS and YYNGEE. The DNA of the CDR3 is TGTGCCAGCAGCGTGTCACCCCAGGAGTTAGATACGCAGTATTTT. Protein sequence: CASSVSPQELDTQYF.

This rearrangement joins TRBV6-5 to TRBJ2-3, with 7 bases matching TRBD2. The CDR3 loop spans 16 amino acids. V was pared by 3 bases and J by 3 bases, with 9 bases of the junction left unmatched. Per the germline V gene, CDR1 is MNHEY and CDR2 is SVGAGI. The DNA for the CDR3 is TGTGCCAGCAGTTATTTTGCTGGGGGGGGGACAGATACGCAGTATTTT. Encoded protein: CASSYFAGGGTDTQYF.

This clone has more than one count but fewer than ten. The chain combines TRBV5-1 with TRBJ2-5, with D tentatively TRBD2 (5 bases). Between the trimmed V and J ends, which lost 0 bases and 7 bases, there was a span of 10 bases. Germline V lookup: CDR1 SGHRS, CDR2 YFSETQ. This CDR3 is built from 13 residues. Written as DNA, the CDR3 is TGCGCCAGCAGCTTGGCGGTTGAGGGGACCCAGTACTTC. Translation: CASSLAVEGTQYF. Complete variable domain (other parts from reference TRBV5-1 and TRBJ2-5): KAGVTQTPRYLIKTRGQQVTLSCSPISGHRSVSWYQQTPGQGLQFLFEYFSETQRNKGNFPGRFSGRQFSNSRSEMNVSTLELGDSALYLCASSLAVEGTQYFGPGTRLLVL.

The rearrangement links TRBV2 to TRBJ2-5, with D tentatively TRBD1 or TRBD2 (5 bases each). In germline, CDR1 is SNHLY, CDR2 FYNNEI. The CDR3 is 15 residues long. V lost 4 bases and J 0 bases, leaving 12 bases between the germline ends. As DNA, the CDR3 is TGTGCCAGCAGTGTCGGGGACCTCTACCAAGAGACCCAGTACTTC. This codes for CASSVGDLYQETQYF.

V usage is TRBV30 and J usage is TRBJ2-4; D might be TRBD2 (6 bases). This CDR3 region has 12 residues. V was clipped by 0 bases and J by 7 bases, with 7 bases between them. The germline V gene has CDR1 GTSNPN and CDR2 SVGIG (reference sequence). The CDR3 region is CAWSVLANIQYF. The CDR3 DNA reads TGTGCCTGGAGTGTCCTAGCGAACATTCAGTACTTC.

The chain joins TRBV29-1 to TRBJ2-7; D is uncertain. The CDR3 consists of 13 residues. V lost 1 base, J lost 2 bases, and 9 bases lay in between. Germline values: CDR1 SQVTM, CDR2 ANQGSEA. The CDR3 loop is CSVEGEATYEQYF. The CDR3 DNA follows: TGCAGCGTTGAAGGGGAAGCGACCTACGAGCAGTACTTC.

A few counts support this clone. The CDR3 region has the DNA TGTGCCAGCAGTTTCAAGTGGGACACTGAAGCTTTCTTT. Its protein product is CASSFKWDTEAFF. The rearrangement uses TRBV27 and TRBJ1-1; D is uncertain. CDR1 is MNHEY and CDR2 is SMNVEV in the germline V gene (reference sequence). Trimming removed 3 bases from V and 3 bases from J, with 8 bases in between. CDR3 size: 13 residues.

On this clone: A junction end diverges from the germline sequence, so it may reflect a read error. The chain combines TRBV7-2 with TRBJ2-3, with 10 bases aligning to TRBD1. Germline CDR1 is SGHTA and CDR2 is FQGNSA. This CDR3 region has 16 residues. The CDR3: CVSSLLGTGVTDTQYF. CDR3 coding DNA: TGTGTCAGCAGCTTGTTAGGGACAGGGGTAACAGATACGCAGTATTTT.